A single sample gave rise to the 13 T cell receptor beta chains below, sequenced in a study of cytomegalovirus exposure and HLA in healthy donors (TCRdb year 2017). Library preparation employed the immunoSEQ multiplex PCR assay. For the multiplex PCR, a mixture combining 60 forward primers for TCR Vbeta segments and 13 reverse primers for TCR Jbeta segments was used. The immuneACCESS repertoire file appears here via TCRdb, limited to in-frame rearrangements. These files lack a portion of the clones; in checked studies, under half of the deficit traces to unresolved V genes, and the cause of the others is not known. The sample data list approximately 92,000 clones, and 70% to 85% of these were observed just once. In total, the top ten clones hold under 10% of the sample. Source material: PBMCs. The origin of the receptors is a man in his sixties in good health and CMV-seronegative.

Details on this clone: Other DNA variants within this sample encode the same CDR3. J is TRBJ2-5 and V is TRBV7-2, with a tentative D call TRBD2 (6 bases). V was trimmed by 0 bases and J by 1 base, leaving 6 bases between them. CDR3 size: 14 residues. Germline loops: CDR1 SGHTA, CDR2 FQGNSA. CDR3 DNA: TGTGCCAGCAGCTTAGCGGGGGGCCAAGAGACCCAGTACTTC. It translates to CASSLAGGQETQYF.

This clone appeared a few times. The rearrangement joins TRBV2 to TRBJ2-5; no reliable D call. The CDR3 is 11 residues long. The V end was cut by 5 bases, the J end by 3 bases, with 4 bases between. Germline values: CDR1 SNHLY, CDR2 FYNNEI. The CDR3 bases are TGTGCCAGCAGTCGAGAAGAGACCCAGTACTTC. It is translated as CASSREETQYF. Based on the CDR3 plus reference TRBV2 and TRBJ2-5, the full variable domain is EPEVTQTPSHQVTQMGQEVILRCVPISNHLYFYWYRQILGQKVEFLVSFYNNEISEKSEIFDDQFSVERPDGSNFTLKIRSTKLEDSAMYFCASSREETQYFGPGTRLLVL.

The rearrangement joins TRBV7-2 to TRBJ2-5; D call uncertain. Germline V CDR1 and CDR2: SGHTA, FQGNSA. This CDR3 has 15 amino acids. V gave up 1 base and J gave up 1 base, with 10 bases separating them. In nucleotides, the CDR3 is TGTGCCAGCAGCTTAGTGGCCGGAGCCCAAGAGACCCAGTACTTC. Translated, it gives CASSLVAGAQETQYF.

V and J are TRBV10-1 and TRBJ2-3; 7 bases line up with TRBD1. The V gene end was trimmed by 6 bases and the J gene end by 5 bases; junction bases not matched to a gene: 11. Per germline, CDR1 WNHNN and CDR2 SYGVQD (reference sequence). The CDR3 sequence is 15 residues long. In DNA form, the CDR3 reads TGCGCCAGCAGCTCCGGGACAGCAGAAGGAGATACGCAGTATTTT. Translation: CASSSGTAEGDTQYF.

V is TRBV7-2 and J is TRBJ2-7; tentatively, D is TRBD2 (6 bases). Trimming took off 4 bases at V and 0 bases at J, with 10 bases between the two ends. Germline V lookup: CDR1 SGHTA, CDR2 FQGNSA. The length of the CDR3 is 14 residues. This chain's CDR3 is CASSSSVLSYEQYF. The CDR3 DNA reads TGTGCCAGCAGCTCTAGCGTCCTCTCCTACGAGCAGTACTTC.

In this sample, this clone turned up a few times. The V and J genes are TRBV27 and TRBJ1-2, with 8 bases that match TRBD1. The CDR3 has 16 residues. With 2 bases clipped from V and 8 bases from J, the junction kept 13 bases outside the gene matches. Germline values: CDR1 MNHEY, CDR2 SMNVEV (reference sequence). The CDR3 here is CASSLGPGQGIGGYTF. CDR3 DNA: TGTGCCAGCAGTTTAGGCCCTGGACAGGGAATAGGCGGCTACACCTTC.

This sequence joins TRBV6-5 and TRBJ2-5, with D possibly being TRBD1 (6 bases). Trimming removed 7 bases at V and 4 bases at J, with 16 bases between. Per germline, CDR1 MNHEY and CDR2 SVGAGI. This CDR3 comprises 14 residues. CDR3 loop: CASTYRVGGETQYF. CDR3 nucleotides: TGTGCCAGCACATACAGGGTAGGAGGAGAGACCCAGTACTTC.

This chain joins TRBV2 and TRBJ1-3, with 7 bases lining up with TRBD1. From germline, CDR1 is SNHLY and CDR2 FYNNEI. The CDR3 contains 15 residues. V lost 7 bases, J lost 4 bases, and 10 bases stayed unmatched. CDR3 sequence: CASTPRTGVGNTIYF. The DNA of the CDR3 is TGTGCCAGCACGCCCCGGACAGGAGTGGGAAACACCATATATTTT.

This clone showed up just a few times. This chain uses TRBV25-1 with TRBJ2-2, with D possibly being TRBD1 (7 bases). The germline CDR1 and CDR2 sequences are MGHDK and SYGVNS. The CDR3 has 14 residues. With 3 bases removed from V and 3 bases from J, the gap between germline ends came to 8 bases. The DNA for the CDR3 is TGTGCCAGCAGTGACAGGGGGGACACCGGGGAGCTGTTTTTT. Amino acids: CASSDRGDTGELFF.

The chain carries TRBV6-5 and TRBJ2-5; TRBD1 might be the D (5 bases). Germline assignment: CDR1 MNHEY and CDR2 SVGAGI. CDR3 length equals 14 residues. V lost 6 bases to trimming and J lost 5 bases, with 16 bases between them. The CDR3 here is CASSLTGGRETQYF. CDR3 nucleotides: TGTGCCAGCAGCCTAACAGGCGGCAGGGAGACCCAGTACTTC.

There are a few counts of this clone. The chain joins TRBV4-3 to TRBJ2-5, with 7 bases identical to TRBD1. The CDR3 spans 14 residues. V dropped 0 bases and J dropped 11; count of bases not matched to a gene: 9. CDR1 LGHNA and CDR2 YSLEER come from the germline V gene. CDR3 region: CASSQDARGHEQYF. Here the CDR3 DNA reads TGCGCCAGCAGCCAAGATGCGAGGGGGCATGAGCAGTACTTC.

The chain has TRBV25-1 and TRBJ2-1; D remains unclear. The germline CDR1 and CDR2 sequences are MGHDK and SYGVNS. Trimming took off 5 bases at V and 7 bases at J, with 12 bases between the two ends. The CDR3 extends over 13 amino acids. CDR3 coding DNA: TGTGCCAGCAGTCCGGGTTCTTTAAATGAGCAGTTCTTC. Its translation is CASSPGSLNEQFF.

V usage is TRBV28 and J usage is TRBJ1-5; 10 bases match TRBD1. Germline V gene sequence: CDR1 MDHEN, CDR2 SYDVKM. J was trimmed by 6 bases and V by 2 bases; bases with no gene match: 7. There are 16 residues in the CDR3. CDR3 amino acids: CASSLGKGQGPQPQHF. DNA of the CDR3: TGTGCCAGCAGTTTAGGTAAGGGACAGGGGCCTCAGCCCCAGCATTTT. Supplemented by reference TRBV28 and TRBJ1-5, the full variable domain reads DVKVTQSSRYLVKRTGEKVFLECVQDMDHENMFWYRQDPGLGLRLIYFSYDVKMKEKGDIPEGYSVSREKKERFSLILESASTNQTSMYLCASSLGKGQGPQPQHFGDGTRLSIL.